The 19 T cell receptor beta chains reported below all come from one sample, sequenced in a study of blood T cells in healthy people across ages. A second PCR, run for about 7 to 11 cycles, used a sample-barcoded 5' primer plus a J-beta primer mix. TCRdb processed the 5' RACE reads anew with MiXCR; each CDR3 protein has one entry. The sample records around 790,000 distinct CDR3 sequences, under 45% being singletons. Input material: blood. These receptor sequences come from a man aged 60 to 75 in good health.

About this clonotype itself: A junction end diverges from the germline sequence, so it may reflect a read error. The gene calls are TRBV10-3 and TRBJ1-6; D not resolved. CDR3 length equals 13 residues. CDR1 ENHRY and CDR2 SYGVKD come from the germline V gene. The CDR3 nucleotides read TGCGCCATCAGTGACACAGCTAATTCACCCCTCCACTTT. It codes for CAISDTANSPLHF.

V gene TRBV9 combines with J gene TRBJ1-2; 7 bases line up with TRBD1. Germline V gene sequence: CDR1 SGDLS, CDR2 YYNGEE. With 2 bases clipped from V and 8 bases from J, the junction kept 3 bases outside the gene matches. This CDR3 is built from 12 residues. DNA for the CDR3: TGTGCCAGCAGCGTGACAGGGACGGGCTACACCTTC. Amino acids: CASSVTGTGYTF.

The rearrangement uses TRBV20-1 and TRBJ2-7, with TRBD2 identical over 12 bases. The CDR3 consists of 14 residues. Unmatched junction bases numbered 7, after V lost 5 bases and J lost 5 bases. Germline CDR1 reads DFQATT; CDR2 reads SNEGSKA (reference sequence). The CDR3 reads CSASPTSGGHEQYF. The CDR3 region has the DNA TGCAGTGCTTCCCCGACTAGCGGGGGCCACGAGCAGTACTTC.

This clonotype was observed a handful of times. The V gene is TRBV20-1, the J gene TRBJ1-4; D call uncertain. The CDR3 extends over 14 amino acids. Per germline, CDR1 DFQATT and CDR2 SNEGSKA (reference sequence). Trimming took off 0 bases at V and 6 bases at J, with 11 bases between the two ends. CDR3 protein: CSARDAIRDEKLFF. The CDR3 nucleotides are TGCAGTGCTAGAGACGCTATTCGGGATGAAAAACTGTTTTTT.

This clonotype has just a few counts. The chain carries TRBV7-9 and TRBJ2-2, with 12 bases matching TRBD2. Germline lookup yields CDR1 SEHNR and CDR2 FQNEAQ (reference sequence). V was clipped by 3 bases and J by 0 bases; unmatched bases: 2. The CDR3 covers 17 residues. DNA of the CDR3: TGTGCCAGCAGCTTTCGACTAGCGGGAGCGAACACCGGGGAGCTGTTTTTT. Translating it yields CASSFRLAGANTGELFF. Full variable domain (outside the CDR3, taken from reference TRBV7-9 and TRBJ2-2): DTGVSQNPRHKITKRGQNVTFRCDPISEHNRLYWYRQTLGQGPEFLTYFQNEAQLEKSRLLSDRFSAERPKGSFSTLEIQRTEQGDSAMYLCASSFRLAGANTGELFFGEGSRLTVL.

The chain links TRBV12-3 or TRBV12-4 to TRBJ1-2; D remains ambiguous. The V end was cut by 3 bases, the J end by 7 bases, with 12 bases between. CDR3 length: 13 amino acids. The CDR3 protein is CASSFRQVGGYTF. CDR3 nucleotides: TGTGCCAGCAGTTTTAGGCAGGTCGGTGGCTACACCTTC.

The chain employs TRBV29-1 and TRBJ2-5, with 9 bases matching TRBD2. Losses at the gene ends were 6 bases for V and 5 bases for J; bases not matched to a gene: 10. Germline V CDR1 and CDR2: SQVTM, ANQGSEA. This CDR3 comprises 14 residues. DNA of the CDR3: TGCAGCGTCCAACCGAGGGCGGGGGGGGAGACCCAGTACTTC. Translating it yields CSVQPRAGGETQYF.

In its sample, this clonotype was seen once. The junction shows a germline mismatch at one end, possibly a read error. The CDR3 nucleotides read TGTGTCAGCAGCACGGGGATCGGCACTGAAGCTTTCTTT. Protein product: CVSSTGIGTEAFF. This chain links TRBV9 with TRBJ1-1; D is ambiguous. Germline assignment: CDR1 SGDLS and CDR2 YYNGEE. The CDR3 contains 13 residues. The full variable domain, with the rest looked up from reference TRBV9 and TRBJ1-1, is DSGVTQTPKHLITATGQRVTLRCSPRSGDLSVYWYQQSLDQGLQFLIQYYNGEERAKGNILERFSAQQFPDLHSELNLSSLELGDSALYFCVSSTGIGTEAFFGQGTRLTVV.

This clonotype was seen a handful of times. The CDR3, as DNA: TGTGCCAGCAGCTTCCGGCCGGACATCCAGGGGGCAACCTACAATGAGCAGTTCTTC. It specifies CASSFRPDIQGATYNEQFF. The chain recombines TRBV7-3 with TRBJ2-1; 8 positions match TRBD1. Germline V lookup: CDR1 SGHTA, CDR2 FQGTGA. Trimming removed 3 bases from V and 2 bases from J; junction bases left unmatched: 15. This CDR3 region has 19 residues.

The J gene is TRBJ1-2, the V gene TRBV6-2 or TRBV6-3; D remains ambiguous. Germline loops: CDR1 MNHEY, CDR2 SVGEGT. With 6 bases removed from V and 6 bases from J, the gap between germline ends came to 14 bases. The CDR3 length is 13 residues. This CDR3 reads CASSPVGKDGYTF. The CDR3 DNA reads as TGTGCCAGCAGCCCGGTAGGGAAGGATGGCTACACCTTC.

The chain carries TRBV7-3 and TRBJ2-6, with TRBD1 identical over 8 bases. Germline V gives CDR1 SGHTA, CDR2 FQGTGA. This CDR3 has 17 amino acids. Trimming removed 2 bases from V and 0 bases from J; junction bases left unmatched: 3. The CDR3, as DNA: TGTGCCAGCAGCTTACAGGGGGCCCTCTCTGGGGCCAACGTCCTGACTTTC. This codes for CASSLQGALSGANVLTF.

V usage is TRBV6-6 and J usage is TRBJ1-1; D is unclear. The germline CDR1 and CDR2 sequences are MNHNY and SVGAGI (reference sequence). V was cut by 2 bases and J by 4 bases, with 11 bases left in between. This CDR3 has 14 amino acids. CDR3 bases: TGTGCCAGCAGTTACCCGGGAGGGTCCACTGAAGCTTTCTTT. Amino acids: CASSYPGGSTEAFF.

The gene calls are TRBV20-1 and TRBJ1-2; D ambiguous. CDR3 length: 14 amino acids. Germline assignment: CDR1 DFQATT and CDR2 SNEGSKA (reference sequence). V was pared by 0 bases and J by 3 bases, with 11 bases between. In nucleotides, the CDR3 is TGCAGTGCTAGAGATCTTGGAATGGACTATGGCTACACCTTC. The encoded protein is CSARDLGMDYGYTF.

The J gene is TRBJ2-1, the V gene TRBV12-3 or TRBV12-4, with TRBD2 as a possible D gene (6 bases). This CDR3 contains 15 residues. The V end was cut by 5 bases, the J end by 4 bases, with 15 bases between. CDR3 DNA: TGTGCCAGCAGTGGGGGGAGTGGGGGGTACAATGAGCAGTTCTTC. Residues: CASSGGSGGYNEQFF.

The chain has TRBV24-1 and TRBJ2-1; 12 bases match TRBD1. CDR3 length: 16 amino acids. CDR1 and CDR2 (germline): KGHDR, SFDVKD. The V gene end was trimmed by 3 bases and the J gene end by 8 bases; junction bases not matched to a gene: 7. In DNA form, the CDR3 reads TGTGCCACCAGTGATGCCGGGACAGGGGGCGACGATGAGCAGTTCTTC. Translation: CATSDAGTGGDDEQFF.

In its sample, this clonotype was seen a few times. The chain carries TRBV11-2 and TRBJ2-7; D perhaps matches TRBD2 (6 bases). Trimming stripped 4 bases from V and 3 bases from J, with 10 bases between. The germline CDR1 and CDR2 sequences are SGHAT and FQNNGV. CDR3 size: 13 residues. DNA of the CDR3: TGTGCCAGCAGCTCCAGCGGGTACTACGAGCAGTACTTC. Its protein is CASSSSGYYEQYF.

This chain joins TRBV7-9 and TRBJ2-5, with D perhaps TRBD2 (7 bases). The DNA end is more similar to TRBJ2-7, so the J call may be wrong. Germline CDR1 reads SEHNR; CDR2 reads FQNEAQ (reference sequence). The CDR3 contains 12 residues. This CDR3 reads CASSDGGLEQYF. In DNA, the CDR3 is TGTGCCAGCAGCGACGGGGGGCTCGAGCAGTACTTC.

The table lists this clonotype with a count of one. V is TRBV6-1 and J is TRBJ2-7, with a possible D match to TRBD1 (6 bases). The germline V and J ends were trimmed by 3 bases and 1 base, with 10 bases remaining between them. Germline CDR1 and CDR2: MNHNS and SASEGT. CDR3 length: 14 amino acids. CDR3: CASSDLGQSYEQYF. The CDR3, as DNA: TGTGCCAGCAGTGACTTAGGACAGTCCTACGAGCAGTACTTC.

The rearrangement joins TRBV28 to TRBJ2-7; no clear D. This CDR3 is 15 amino acids long. V lost 2 bases and J lost 2, with 13 bases in between. Germline CDR1 is MDHEN and CDR2 is SYDVKM. CDR3 residues: CASSLRGRPPYEQYF. The CDR3 DNA follows: TGTGCCAGCAGTTTAAGAGGTCGGCCACCCTACGAGCAGTACTTC.